These 30 T cell receptor beta chains share one sample of origin, sequenced in a study of molecular identifiers for immune sequencing clone quantification. TCRdb called the PCR reads again in MiXCR, with one record for every CDR3 protein. The sample records 60,000 to 70,000 distinct CDR3 sequences, 15% to 20% being singletons. The specimen sequenced was naive CD8+ T cells from blood, with Jurkat cell RNA spiked in. Indicated subset: FACS-sorted CD8+CD4-CCR7+CD45RA+ naive T cells. Receptors originate from a human donor in good health. Some libraries in this study had Jurkat cell RNA spiked in.

The V call is TRBV27, the J call TRBJ2-1; 9 nucleotides align to TRBD1. The CDR3 contains 14 residues. Trimming removed 5 bases from V and 12 bases from J; junction bases left unmatched: 11. Germline values: CDR1 MNHEY, CDR2 SMNVEV (reference sequence). CDR3 amino acids: CASSMTGGYSGQFF. The CDR3 DNA reads TGTGCCAGCAGTATGACAGGGGGTTACAGTGGGCAGTTCTTC.

This clonotype was counted only a few times. Without the conserved terminal phenylalanine or tryptophan, this CDR3 likely stems from a read error. V is TRBV10-2 and J is TRBJ1-5; weak D call: TRBD1 (6 bases). CDR3 length: 15 residues. Germline V gene data show CDR1 as WSHSY and CDR2 as SAAADI. Trimming took 3 bases from V and 4 from J, leaving 13 bases between them. CDR3 residues: CASSEVDRSNQPQHL. DNA for the CDR3: TGCGCCAGCAGTGAAGTTGACAGGAGTAATCAGCCCCAGCATTTG.

This clonotype showed up just a few times. With a much larger clone just one base away, this may be a read error. The V and J genes are TRBV20-1 and TRBJ2-5; D is unresolved. The germline V gene encodes CDR1 DFQATT and CDR2 SNEGSKA (reference sequence). V lost 3 bases to trimming and J lost 5 bases, with 19 bases between them. The CDR3 covers 15 residues. CDR3 loop: CSASLARPLGETQYF. The CDR3 nucleotides read TGCAGTGCTAGTTTGGCGCGACCATTGGGGGAGACCCAGTACTTC.

This clonotype appeared many times. The chain links TRBV7-2 to TRBJ2-2, with D uncertain. Germline V CDR1 and CDR2: SGHTA, FQGNSA. V lost 3 bases, J lost 6 bases, and 11 bases lay in between. CDR3 size: 14 residues. The CDR3 protein is CASSFTRAPGELFF. The CDR3 bases are TGTGCCAGCAGCTTTACAAGGGCCCCCGGGGAGCTGTTTTTT.

This chain links TRBV10-3 with TRBJ1-4; D ambiguous. CDR1 and CDR2 (germline): ENHRY, SYGVKD. This CDR3 is 15 amino acids long. Trimming shortened V by 6 bases and J by 4 bases, and 15 bases separated the two germline ends. For the CDR3, the DNA is TGTGCCATCAGGGACCCTCGGTTGGATAATGAAAAACTGTTTTTT. Protein sequence: CAIRDPRLDNEKLFF.

The chain links TRBV5-3 to TRBJ2-7; the D gene could be TRBD1 or TRBD2 (6 bases each). TRBV5-3 is filed as an ORF, its function uncertain. V lost 8 bases, J lost 2 bases, and 20 bases lay in between. This CDR3 has 15 residues. DNA for the CDR3: TGTGCCAGCAGCCCAGGAGGAGGGGGTGCCTACGAGCAGTACTTC. Its translation: CASSPGGGGAYEQYF.

This clonotype was seen at least ten times. The chain is built from TRBV2 and TRBJ2-2, with 9 bases aligning to TRBD1. Per germline, CDR1 SNHLY and CDR2 FYNNEI. The CDR3 covers 15 residues. The J segment lost 5 bases and the V segment lost 8 bases, leaving 9 bases of the junction unmatched. This CDR3 is CASRETGGRTGELFF. The CDR3 DNA reads as TGTGCCAGCCGAGAGACAGGGGGACGTACCGGGGAGCTGTTTTTT.

On this clonotype itself: A much larger clone lies a single base off, so this may be a read error. This rearrangement joins TRBV20-1 to TRBJ2-7, with TRBD1 matching over 7 bases. V gave up 0 bases and J gave up 6 bases; unmatched junction bases: 8. CDR3 size: 14 residues. Germline CDR1 DFQATT, CDR2 SNEGSKA (reference sequence). CDR3 loop: CSARDFDRVGEQYF. The CDR3 DNA follows: TGCAGTGCTAGAGACTTCGACAGGGTGGGCGAGCAGTACTTC.

This clonotype was seen many times. At one boundary the junction diverges from the germline segment, which might be a read error. V and J are TRBV24-1 and TRBJ2-3, with 8 bases lining up with TRBD2. This CDR3 spans 17 amino acids. Germline-derived CDR1 and CDR2 are KGHDR and SFDVKD. The CDR3 region has the DNA TGTGCCACCAGTGAGAGGAGGGTAGCGGGACGCACCGATACGCAGTATTTT. Protein product: CATSERRVAGRTDTQYF.

For this clonotype: A single base separates this from a much larger clone, so it may be a read error. The V gene is TRBV30, the J gene TRBJ2-2; D not resolved. Trimming stripped 7 bases from V and 5 bases from J, with 14 bases between. CDR1 GTSNPN and CDR2 SVGIG come from the germline V gene (reference sequence). The CDR3 contains 13 residues. DNA of the CDR3: TGTGCCTTGATGGCTCTATATACCGGGGAGCTGTTTTTT. It yields the protein CALMALYTGELFF.

As concerns this clonotype: A much larger clonotype is one base distant, so this may be a read error. Likely a read error: the CDR3 ends without its conserved phenylalanine or tryptophan. The chain combines TRBV7-8 with TRBJ2-7; D is unresolved. Germline-derived CDR1 and CDR2 are SGHVS and FQNEAQ. V was clipped by 4 bases and J by 3 bases, with 10 bases between them. This CDR3 has 13 amino acids. Written as DNA, the CDR3 is TGTGCCAGCAGCTCCCGGCCTAACTACGAGCAGTACCTC. As protein: CASSSRPNYEQYL.

As for this clonotype: Just one base apart from a much larger clone, this may be a read error. V and J are TRBV9 and TRBJ2-7; 7 nucleotides line up with TRBD2. This CDR3 has 15 amino acids. The ends lost 3 bases at V and 5 bases at J; junction bases unmatched: 11. Germline CDR1 and CDR2: SGDLS and YYNGEE. CDR3 nucleotides: TGTGCCAGCAGCGCCGAAGGCGGGAGCCTAGACGAGCAGTACTTC. This codes for CASSAEGGSLDEQYF. Supplemented by reference TRBV9 and TRBJ2-7, the full variable domain reads DSGVTQTPKHLITATGQRVTLRCSPRSGDLSVYWYQQSLDQGLQFLIQYYNGEERAKGNILERFSAQQFPDLHSELNLSSLELGDSALYFCASSAEGGSLDEQYFGPGTRLTVT.

The genes are TRBV6-6 and TRBJ1-4; D possibly corresponds to TRBD1 (5 bases). Germline values: CDR1 MNHNY, CDR2 SVGAGI (reference sequence). This CDR3 comprises 16 residues. Trimming pared 2 bases from V and 3 bases from J, leaving 13 bases between. CDR3 protein: CASSYGRGLANEKLFF. The CDR3 nucleotides read TGTGCCAGCAGTTACGGACGGGGCCTTGCTAATGAAAAACTGTTTTTT.

This clonotype was detected many times. V and J are TRBV13 and TRBJ2-5; D is ambiguous. Germline assignment: CDR1 PRHDT and CDR2 FYEKMQ (reference sequence). V was clipped by 1 base and J by 2 bases, with 8 bases between them. The CDR3 totals 14 residues. CDR3 amino acids: CASSLETEQETQYF. In DNA, the CDR3 is TGTGCCAGCAGCTTAGAGACCGAACAAGAGACCCAGTACTTC.

This clonotype was counted ten times or more. The V and J genes are TRBV4-1 and TRBJ2-1, with 10 bases matching TRBD2. This CDR3 contains 15 residues. The germline gives CDR1 MGHRA, CDR2 YSYEKL. V lost 4 bases, J lost 5 bases, and 5 bases stayed unmatched. CDR3 in DNA: TGCGCCAGCAGCCCGCTAGCGGGGGCTCACAATGAGCAGTTCTTC. It yields the protein CASSPLAGAHNEQFF.

This clonotype was detected many times. The chain combines TRBV28 with TRBJ2-7; D is possibly TRBD2 (5 bases). The CDR3 runs 14 residues. The germline V gene encodes CDR1 MDHEN and CDR2 SYDVKM. V shed 4 bases and J shed 2 bases, with 12 bases lying between them. CDR3 nucleotides: TGTGCCAGCAGTTCGTCCGGGGAAACCTACGAGCAGTACTTC. This translates into CASSSSGETYEQYF.

Many counts were recorded for this clonotype. The chain links TRBV19 to TRBJ1-5, with TRBD1 matching over 8 bases. CDR1 LNHDA and CDR2 SQIVND come from the germline V gene (reference sequence). V gave up 4 bases and J gave up 5 bases; unmatched junction bases: 4. The CDR3 has 14 residues. This chain's CDR3 is CASSSGQGYQPQHF. CDR3 in DNA: TGTGCCAGTAGTAGCGGACAGGGCTATCAGCCCCAGCATTTT.

About this clonotype itself: It may be a read error: a sequence one base away is much more abundant. The rearrangement uses TRBV4-1 and TRBJ2-2; D tentatively fits TRBD1 or TRBD2 (5 bases each). The V gene's germline CDR1 is MGHRA and CDR2 YSYEKL. The CDR3 totals 15 residues. CDR3 sequence: CASSHSGLDTGELLF. Here the CDR3 DNA reads TGCGCCAGCAGCCATTCAGGGTTGGACACCGGGGAGCTGCTTTTT.

The rearrangement joins TRBV6-2 or TRBV6-3 to TRBJ1-5; D not certain. Per germline, CDR1 MNHEY and CDR2 SVGEGT. The V gene lost 6 bases and the J gene lost 0 bases, with 9 bases spanning the gap. CDR3 size: 14 residues. In DNA form, the CDR3 reads TGTGCCAGCAGATCAGATTATAGCAATCAGCCCCAGCATTTT. Amino acid sequence: CASRSDYSNQPQHF.

This clonotype has a count of ten or more. The chain links TRBV27 to TRBJ2-5, with D uncertain. Trimming left V 7 bases short and J 4 bases short, with 13 bases between. From germline, CDR1 is MNHEY and CDR2 SMNVEV (reference sequence). The CDR3 has 13 amino acids. The CDR3 bases are TGTGCCAGCAAGCGTCAAACGGCAGAGACCCAGTACTTC. This encodes CASKRQTAETQYF.

There are many counts of this clonotype. This chain joins TRBV4-1 and TRBJ2-3; TRBD1 agrees at 8 bases. The V gene's germline CDR1 is MGHRA and CDR2 YSYEKL. The CDR3 has 14 residues. J gave up 8 bases and V 3 bases, and 7 bases lay outside the gene matches. CDR3 nucleotides: TGCGCCAGCAGCCACCCCGGACAGGGAGGTACGCAGTATTTT. As protein: CASSHPGQGGTQYF.

This clonotype was seen a handful of times. V gene TRBV4-1 combines with J gene TRBJ2-7, with unresolved D. The V gene lost 0 bases and the J gene lost 3 bases, with 12 bases spanning the gap. Germline V gene lookup returns CDR1 MGHRA and CDR2 YSYEKL. CDR3 size: 15 residues. The CDR3 DNA follows: TGCGCCAGCAGCCAAGAGAAAACGACTCACTACGAGCAGTACTTC. It translates to CASSQEKTTHYEQYF.

Ten or more counts support this clonotype. This sequence joins TRBV27 and TRBJ2-5; TRBD2 matches at 8 bases. The germline gives CDR1 MNHEY, CDR2 SMNVEV (reference sequence). J lost 2 bases, V lost 2 bases, and 4 bases had no gene match. This CDR3 spans 15 amino acids. The CDR3 region is CASSLVAGSQETQYF. CDR3 nucleotide sequence: TGTGCCAGCAGTTTAGTAGCGGGATCTCAAGAGACCCAGTACTTC.

This clonotype was detected many times. This rearrangement joins TRBV5-1 to TRBJ2-1; no clear D gene. Germline assignment: CDR1 SGHRS and CDR2 YFSETQ. The CDR3 runs to 14 residues. V lost 3 bases and J lost 0, with 7 bases in between. The CDR3 region has the DNA TGCGCCAGCAGCTCCCAGAGCTCCTACAATGAGCAGTTCTTC. Translating it yields CASSSQSSYNEQFF.

This clonotype was detected ten times or more. The chain uses TRBV28 and TRBJ2-3; weak D call: TRBD2 (5 bases). Germline V gene sequence: CDR1 MDHEN, CDR2 SYDVKM. The germline V and J ends were trimmed by 3 bases and 5 bases, with 12 bases remaining between them. The CDR3 length is 14 residues. The CDR3 bases are TGTGCCAGCAGTTTTCTCCCTGGGAGAGATACGCAGTATTTT. It encodes CASSFLPGRDTQYF. The complete variable domain, with remaining parts taken from reference TRBV28 and TRBJ2-3, reads DVKVTQSSRYLVKRTGEKVFLECVQDMDHENMFWYRQDPGLGLRLIYFSYDVKMKEKGDIPEGYSVSREKKERFSLILESASTNQTSMYLCASSFLPGRDTQYFGPGTRLTVL.

In regard to this clonotype: A read error may explain this, as a much larger clone is one base away. The CDR3 is CASSLRKRDSGELVF. The CDR3 coding sequence is TGCGCCAGCAGCCTCCGAAAGCGGGACTCCGGGGAGCTGGTTTTT. The chain couples TRBV5-1 to TRBJ2-2; 7 bases are shared with TRBD2. CDR1 and CDR2 from the germline V gene are SGHRS and YFSETQ. This CDR3 has 15 residues.

The V call is TRBV30, the J call TRBJ2-1, with TRBD2 as a possible D gene (7 bases). The length of the CDR3 is 15 residues. The V end lost 3 bases, the J end lost 6 bases, and 18 bases lay between the germline ends. The germline V gene encodes CDR1 GTSNPN and CDR2 SVGIG (reference sequence). DNA of the CDR3: TGTGCCTGGAGCCTCGGACTAGGGGGAGGCAATGAGCAGTTCTTC. It codes for CAWSLGLGGGNEQFF.

With respect to this clonotype: Possible read error: a much larger clone is one base away. The CDR3 nucleotides read TGTGCCAGCAGCGGATGGACAGGCCCCAACCGACCCTACGAGCAGCACTTC. Residues: CASSGWTGPNRPYEQHF. V and J are TRBV13 and TRBJ2-7; 7 positions agree with TRBD1. The length of the CDR3 is 17 residues. Germline CDR1 is PRHDT and CDR2 is FYEKMQ (reference sequence).

This clonotype was seen repeatedly, ten times or more. The V and J genes are TRBV20-1 and TRBJ2-1; D is undetermined. Trimming shortened V by 6 bases and J by 5 bases, and 17 bases separated the two germline ends. CDR3 length: 14 amino acids. CDR1 is DFQATT and CDR2 is SNEGSKA in the germline V gene (reference sequence). The CDR3 reads CSAWNAADNNEQFF. CDR3 nucleotides: TGCAGTGCATGGAACGCCGCCGACAACAATGAGCAGTTCTTC.

There are a few counts of this clonotype. The V and J genes are TRBV29-1 and TRBJ1-2; no clear D. V was cut by 6 bases and J by 8 bases, with 10 bases left in between. The CDR3 covers 10 residues. Germline assignment: CDR1 SQVTM and CDR2 ANQGSEA. The DNA of the CDR3 is TGCAGCGTCCGCTCCGAAGGCTACACCTTC. It encodes CSVRSEGYTF.